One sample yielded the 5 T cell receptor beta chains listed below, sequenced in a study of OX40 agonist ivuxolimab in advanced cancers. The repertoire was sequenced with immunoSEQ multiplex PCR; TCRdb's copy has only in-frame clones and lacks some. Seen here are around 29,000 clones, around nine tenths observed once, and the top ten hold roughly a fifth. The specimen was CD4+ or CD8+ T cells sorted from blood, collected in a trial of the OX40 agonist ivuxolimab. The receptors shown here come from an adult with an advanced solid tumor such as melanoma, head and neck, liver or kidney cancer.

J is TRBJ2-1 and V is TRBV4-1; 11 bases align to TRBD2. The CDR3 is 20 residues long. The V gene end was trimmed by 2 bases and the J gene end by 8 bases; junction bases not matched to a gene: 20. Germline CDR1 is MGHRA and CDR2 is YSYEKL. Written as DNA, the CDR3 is TGCGCCAGCAGCCAAACCCCCCCCTCTACTAGCGGGGGCCACCTGGATGAGCAGTTCTTC. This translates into CASSQTPPSTSGGHLDEQFF.

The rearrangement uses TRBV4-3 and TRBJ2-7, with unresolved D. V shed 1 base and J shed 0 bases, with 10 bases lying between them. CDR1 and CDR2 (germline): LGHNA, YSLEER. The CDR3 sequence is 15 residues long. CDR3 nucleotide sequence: TGCGCCAGCAGCCAAGTCGACGGGCCCTCCTACGAGCAGTACTTC. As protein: CASSQVDGPSYEQYF.

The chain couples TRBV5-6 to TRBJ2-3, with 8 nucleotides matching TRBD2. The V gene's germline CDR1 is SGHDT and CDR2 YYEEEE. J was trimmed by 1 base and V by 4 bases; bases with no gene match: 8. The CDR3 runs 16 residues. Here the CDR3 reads CASSGRTSLGTDTQYF. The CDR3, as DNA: TGTGCCAGCAGCGGACGGACTAGCCTGGGCACAGATACGCAGTATTTT.

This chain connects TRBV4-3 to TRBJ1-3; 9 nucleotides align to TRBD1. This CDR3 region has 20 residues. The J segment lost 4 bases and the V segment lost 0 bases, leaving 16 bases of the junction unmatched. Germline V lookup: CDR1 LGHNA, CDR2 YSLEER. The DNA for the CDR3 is TGCGCCAGCAGCCAAGATCAGGCAGGGACAGGGTCCCTTGACGGAAACACCATATATTTT. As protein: CASSQDQAGTGSLDGNTIYF.

CDR3 amino acids: CASSFLAGDEQFF. CDR3 nucleotide sequence: TGTGCCAGCAGCTTTTTGGCCGGGGATGAGCAGTTCTTC. The chain joins TRBV5-4 to TRBJ2-1, with D maybe TRBD2 (5 bases). The CDR3 covers 13 residues. Trimming removed 2 bases from V and 8 bases from J, with 11 bases in between. From germline, CDR1 is SGHNT and CDR2 YYREEE (reference sequence).